The 16 T cell receptor beta chains in this list originate from one sample, sequenced in a study of T cell responses to AZD1222 COVID-19 vaccine. Generated by immunoSEQ multiplex PCR, the TCRdb table keeps only in-frame clones and is missing some. The profile shows approximately 110,000 clones, more than 80% of them singletons. This specimen consisted of peripheral blood, obtained on day 0 of AZD1222 vaccination. The origin of the receptors is an adult in good health.

This chain links TRBV7-2 with TRBJ1-1; D is perhaps TRBD1 (5 bases). The germline CDR1 and CDR2 sequences are SGHTA and FQGNSA. Trimming cost V 5 bases and J 1 base, with 17 bases left between them. The CDR3 is made up of 16 amino acids. The CDR3 region is CASSRGGRRGNTEAFF. In DNA, the CDR3 is TGTGCCAGCAGCCGCGGGGGTCGGAGGGGGAACACTGAAGCTTTCTTT.

V usage is TRBV10-3 and J usage is TRBJ2-1; maybe TRBD1 (5 bases). The CDR3 sequence is 12 residues long. V dropped 5 bases and J dropped 8 bases, with 10 bases sitting between them. The germline gives CDR1 ENHRY, CDR2 SYGVKD. Here the CDR3 reads CAISQTADEQFF. DNA of the CDR3: TGTGCCATCAGTCAGACAGCCGATGAGCAGTTCTTC.

V gene TRBV18 combines with J gene TRBJ2-3; D may be TRBD1 (5 bases). The CDR3 is 13 amino acids. Germline V gives CDR1 KGHSH, CDR2 LQKENI. V lost 0 bases and J lost 6, with 7 bases in between. CDR3 in amino acids: CASSPPSGDTQYF. CDR3 DNA: TGTGCCAGCTCACCACCGTCAGGGGATACGCAGTATTTT. The whole variable domain, filled in from reference TRBV18 and TRBJ2-3, reads NAGVMQNPRHLVRRRGQEARLRCSPMKGHSHVYWYRQLPEEGLKFMVYLQKENIIDESGMPKERFSAEFPKEGPSILRIQQVVRGDSAAYFCASSPPSGDTQYFGPGTRLTVL.

This clone was seen a single time. The chain couples TRBV19 to TRBJ1-1; D perhaps matches TRBD1 (5 bases). Trimming removed 7 bases from V and 0 bases from J, with 12 bases in between. This CDR3 is 14 amino acids long. Germline V gene sequence: CDR1 LNHDA, CDR2 SQIVND (reference sequence). DNA for the CDR3: TGTGCCAGTACACAAAGGGGAGTGAACACTGAAGCTTTCTTT. Its protein product is CASTQRGVNTEAFF.

The rearrangement joins TRBV7-2 to TRBJ2-5; D not certain. Trimming left V 5 bases short and J 4 bases short, with 14 bases between. The CDR3 contains 14 residues. Germline values: CDR1 SGHTA, CDR2 FQGNSA. CDR3 region: CASSRAGVRETQYF. The CDR3 coding sequence is TGTGCCAGCAGCCGGGCTGGGGTCCGAGAGACCCAGTACTTC.

The genes are TRBV14 and TRBJ2-7; D is uncertain. In germline, CDR1 is SGHDN, CDR2 FVKESK. This CDR3 contains 15 residues. The germline V and J ends were trimmed by 0 bases and 1 base, with 10 bases remaining between them. The CDR3 DNA follows: TGTGCCAGCAGCCAAGAGTTGCAAGGGTCCTACGAGCAGTACTTC. It encodes CASSQELQGSYEQYF.

The V gene is TRBV6-5, the J gene TRBJ2-1, with D perhaps assigned TRBD1 or TRBD2 (6 bases each). The CDR3 has 12 residues. The germline V and J ends were trimmed by 7 bases and 9 bases, with 13 bases remaining between them. Germline lookup yields CDR1 MNHEY and CDR2 SVGAGI. The DNA of the CDR3 is TGTGCCAGCACCCGAGGGGGGCGTGAGCAGTTCTTC. Residues: CASTRGGREQFF.

On this clone: Its ends do not fully match the called genes, so a read error is possible. V and J are TRBV4-1 and TRBJ2-1; no clear D gene. The CDR3 is 14 residues long. From germline, CDR1 is MGHRA and CDR2 YSYEKL. CDR3 loop: CASSLQSSLNEQFF. The CDR3 DNA is TGCGCTAGCAGCCTCCAAAGCTCTCTCAATGAGCAGTTCTTC.

V gene TRBV2 combines with J gene TRBJ2-1; D remains unclear. From germline, CDR1 is SNHLY and CDR2 FYNNEI. The V end lost 10 bases, the J end lost 0 bases, and 13 bases lay between the germline ends. The CDR3 is 14 amino acids. CDR3 amino acids: CATTSQSSYNEQFF. DNA for the CDR3: TGTGCCACCACCAGCCAAAGCTCCTACAATGAGCAGTTCTTC.

This clone was counted a few times. The chain carries TRBV5-1 and TRBJ1-2; 7 bases agree with TRBD1. The ends lost 0 bases at V and 5 bases at J; junction bases unmatched: 19. In germline, CDR1 is SGHRS, CDR2 YFSETQ. This CDR3 has 19 residues. Here the CDR3 reads CASSLDNRGSASFSYGYTF. The CDR3 DNA follows: TGCGCCAGCAGCTTGGATAACAGGGGTAGTGCCTCTTTTTCTTATGGCTACACCTTC.

The rearrangement uses TRBV6-2 or TRBV6-3 and TRBJ1-1; D possibly corresponds to TRBD1 (5 bases). CDR1 and CDR2 (germline): MNHEY, SVGEGT. The V gene lost 6 bases and the J gene lost 3 bases, with 11 bases spanning the gap. The CDR3 has 13 amino acids. CDR3 in amino acids: CASSLDKYTEAFF. CDR3 DNA sequence: TGTGCCAGCAGCTTGGACAAATACACTGAAGCTTTCTTT.

The gene calls are TRBV27 and TRBJ1-5; D remains ambiguous. Per germline, CDR1 MNHEY and CDR2 SMNVEV (reference sequence). The CDR3 has 15 amino acids. Trimming removed 5 bases from V and 3 bases from J, with 14 bases in between. The CDR3 here is CASSPPREYNQPQHF. DNA for the CDR3: TGTGCCAGCAGTCCCCCGCGTGAATACAATCAGCCCCAGCATTTT.

The V and J genes are TRBV5-1 and TRBJ1-2, with D perhaps matching TRBD1 (6 bases). This CDR3 is 12 amino acids long. V was pared by 5 bases and J by 4 bases, with 9 bases between. CDR1 is SGHRS, CDR2 YFSETQ, per germline. For the CDR3, the DNA is TGCGCCAGCAGACCGGACAGCTATGGCTACACCTTC. This encodes CASRPDSYGYTF.

The chain is built from TRBV7-2 and TRBJ2-3, with D unresolved. Trimming shortened V by 5 bases and J by 2 bases, and 11 bases separated the two germline ends. The CDR3 is made up of 14 amino acids. From germline, CDR1 is SGHTA and CDR2 FQGNSA. The CDR3 loop reads CASSDMPYTDTQYF. CDR3 DNA: TGTGCCAGCAGCGACATGCCCTACACAGATACGCAGTATTTT.

The J gene is TRBJ2-7, the V gene TRBV15, with D tentatively TRBD1 (5 bases). This CDR3 is built from 14 residues. Per the germline V gene, CDR1 is LNHNV and CDR2 is YYDKDF (reference sequence). Deletions cut 4 bases from V and 2 bases from J, with 12 bases between. The CDR3 protein is CATSTSGLAYEQYF. The CDR3 DNA is TGTGCCACCAGCACTTCAGGGTTGGCCTACGAGCAGTACTTC.

The J gene is TRBJ1-5, the V gene TRBV29-1, with 7 bases lining up with TRBD1. CDR1 and CDR2 (germline): SQVTM, ANQGSEA. The V segment lost 4 bases and the J segment 9 bases; nucleotides outside the gene matches: 9. The CDR3 spans 13 residues. The CDR3: CSVGQGLDRPQHF. In nucleotides, the CDR3 is TGCAGCGTTGGACAGGGATTGGACCGGCCCCAGCATTTT.